This TCR beta chain comes out of a study of blood T cell repertoires in COVID-19. Overall study: Whether acute or convalescent, the COVID-19 samples came from the United States, Italy and Spain. Sample material is recorded as cDNA or gDNA derived from T cells, B-cell-depleted T cells, or PBMCs.

This clone showed up just once. The authors' processing: Amplifying reference gene primers gave estimates of nucleated cell counts. The table came from immunoSEQ multiplex PCR; TCRdb's copy has only in-frame clones and leaves some out. V and J calls and clone size come straight from that table; D and trimming were deduced from the DNA. The repertoire holds around 220,000 clones, with around 82% as singletons. Sequencing input: peripheral blood. The receptor was derived from a woman of 80 years or more with active or convalescent COVID-19.

CDR3 coding DNA: TGTGCCACCAGTGATCACGGACAGAACCAAGAGACCCAGTACTTC. Its protein product is CATSDHGQNQETQYF. The rearrangement joins TRBV24-1 to TRBJ2-5, with a possible D match to TRBD1 (6 bases). V was shortened by 3 bases and J by 0 bases, with 10 bases between the two germline ends. Germline lookup yields CDR1 KGHDR and CDR2 SFDVKD. This CDR3 contains 15 residues.